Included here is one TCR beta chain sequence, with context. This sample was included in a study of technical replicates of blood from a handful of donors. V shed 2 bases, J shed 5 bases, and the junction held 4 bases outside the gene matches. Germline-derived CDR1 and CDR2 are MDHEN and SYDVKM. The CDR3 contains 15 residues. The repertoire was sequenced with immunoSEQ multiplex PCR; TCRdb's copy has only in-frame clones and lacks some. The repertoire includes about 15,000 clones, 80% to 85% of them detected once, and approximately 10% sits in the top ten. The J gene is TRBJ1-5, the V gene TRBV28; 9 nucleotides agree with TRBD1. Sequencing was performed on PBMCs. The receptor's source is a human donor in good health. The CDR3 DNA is TGTGCCAGCAGTTTAGGACAGGGGTGGCATCAGCCCCAGCATTTT. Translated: CASSLGQGWHQPQHF.